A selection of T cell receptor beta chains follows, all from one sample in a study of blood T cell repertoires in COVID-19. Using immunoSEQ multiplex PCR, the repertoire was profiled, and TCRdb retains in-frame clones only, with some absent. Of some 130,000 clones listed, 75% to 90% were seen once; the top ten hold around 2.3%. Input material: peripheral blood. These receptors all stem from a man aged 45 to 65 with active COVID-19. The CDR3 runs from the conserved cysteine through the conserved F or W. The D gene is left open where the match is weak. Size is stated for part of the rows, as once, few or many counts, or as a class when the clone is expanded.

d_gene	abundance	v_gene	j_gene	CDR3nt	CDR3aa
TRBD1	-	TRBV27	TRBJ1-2	TGTGCCAGCAGGAGAAAGGGACAGGGCGCCATCCTTTATGGCTACACCTTC	CASRRKGQGAILYGYTF
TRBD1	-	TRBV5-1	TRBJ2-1	TGCGCCAGCAGCTTGAAGGGGACAGGGGACAATGAGCAGTTCTTC	CASSLKGTGDNEQFF
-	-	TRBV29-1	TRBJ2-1	TGCAGCGTTGAAGGTCTCGCGGCCAATGAGCAGTTCTTC	CSVEGLAANEQFF
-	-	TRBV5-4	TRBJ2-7	TGTGCCAGCAGCTTATTCGGTGGGGGGGCCTTCTACGAGCAGTACTTC	CASSLFGGGAFYEQYF
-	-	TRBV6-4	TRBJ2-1	TGTGCCAGCAGTGACTCGTCCCCCCCCGGGCGGGCAAACCAGCAGTTCTTC	CASSDSSPPGRANQQFF
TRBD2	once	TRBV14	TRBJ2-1	TGTGCCAGCAGCCAAGATGGTTACCTAGCGGGGGGGTACGTCAATGAGCAGTTCTTC	CASSQDGYLAGGYVNEQFF
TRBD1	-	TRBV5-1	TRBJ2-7	TGCGCCAGCAGCTCTATAACAGGGGGCTCAGGAGAGCAGTACTTC	CASSSITGGSGEQYF
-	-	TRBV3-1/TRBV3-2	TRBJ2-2	TGTGCCAGCAGCCCAGGAAACACCGGGGAGCTGTTTTTT	CASSPGNTGELFF
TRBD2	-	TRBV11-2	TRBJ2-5	TGTGCCAGCAGATTTAGCGGGGGGGCAAGTGAGACCCAGTACTTC	CASRFSGGASETQYF
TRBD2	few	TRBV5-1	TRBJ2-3	TGCGCCAGCAGCTTGGGAGGGACTAGCGGGGTAGATACGCAGTATTTT	CASSLGGTSGVDTQYF
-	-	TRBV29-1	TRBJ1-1	TGCAGCGTTGTGTCCGGGGGGATTTCTGCTGAAGCTTTCTTT	CSVVSGGISAEAFF
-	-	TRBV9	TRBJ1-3	TGTGCCAGCAGCGTAGATTGGGGGGCTGGAAACACCATATATTTT	CASSVDWGAGNTIYF
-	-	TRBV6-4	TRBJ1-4	TGTGCCTGCTCGGGGGGCCGGGATGAAAAACTGTTTTTT	CACSGGRDEKLFF
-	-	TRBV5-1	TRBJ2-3	TGCGCCAGCATCCCCTCCCCGGGGGGCACAGATACGCAGTATTTT	CASIPSPGGTDTQYF
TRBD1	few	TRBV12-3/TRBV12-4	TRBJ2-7	TGTGCCAGCAGTACCCGGGACAGGGGAGAGCAGTACTTC	CASSTRDRGEQYF
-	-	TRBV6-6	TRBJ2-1	TGTGCCAGCAGTTACTCTTCTAAACATGAGCAGTTCTTC	CASSYSSKHEQFF
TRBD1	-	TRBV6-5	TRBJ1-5	TGTGCGACCCAACAGGGGTTCCATAGCAATCAGCCCCAGCATTTT	CATQQGFHSNQPQHF
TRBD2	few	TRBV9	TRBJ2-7	TGTGCCAGCAGCGTAGCCGCCAACCCAGGGGCGGGGGGGCTACGGGAGCAGTACTTC	CASSVAANPGAGGLREQYF
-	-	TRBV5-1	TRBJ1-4	TGCGCCAGCAGCTTGCCGGGGGGAGAAACTAATGAAAAACTGTTTTTT	CASSLPGGETNEKLFF
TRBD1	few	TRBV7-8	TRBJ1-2	TGTGCCAGCAGCCTGGGACAGAACTATGGCTACACCTTC	CASSLGQNYGYTF
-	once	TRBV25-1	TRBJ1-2	TGTGCCAGCAGTGAACGGGGGAACTATGGCTACACCTTC	CASSERGNYGYTF
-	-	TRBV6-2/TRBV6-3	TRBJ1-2	TGTGCCAGCAGTTACCTGCGGCAGGGGTACGGCTACACCTTC	CASSYLRQGYGYTF
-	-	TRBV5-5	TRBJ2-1	TGTGCCAGCAAACAGGGCAATGAGCAGTTCTTC	CASKQGNEQFF
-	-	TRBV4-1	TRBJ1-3	TGCGCCAGCAGACAAGCGGGAGTTGTACAGTCTGGAAACACCATATATTTT	CASRQAGVVQSGNTIYF
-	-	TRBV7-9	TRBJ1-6	TGTGCCAGCGGGGACACTCAGGGCGAAAATTCACCCCTCCACTTT	CASGDTQGENSPLHF